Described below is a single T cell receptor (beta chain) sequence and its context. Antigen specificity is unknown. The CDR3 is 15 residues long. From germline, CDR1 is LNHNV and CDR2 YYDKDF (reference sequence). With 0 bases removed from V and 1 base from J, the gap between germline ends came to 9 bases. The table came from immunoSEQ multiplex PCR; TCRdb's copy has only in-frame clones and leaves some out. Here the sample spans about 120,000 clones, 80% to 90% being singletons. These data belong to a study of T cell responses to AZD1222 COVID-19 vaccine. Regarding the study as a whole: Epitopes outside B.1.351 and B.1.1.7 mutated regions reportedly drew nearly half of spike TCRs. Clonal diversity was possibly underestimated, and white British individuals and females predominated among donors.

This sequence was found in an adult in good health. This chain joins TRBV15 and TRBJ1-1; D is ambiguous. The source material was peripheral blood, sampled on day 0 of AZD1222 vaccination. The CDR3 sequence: CATSRDPRPNTEAFF. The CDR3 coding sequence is TGTGCCACCAGCAGAGATCCCAGGCCGAACACTGAAGCTTTCTTT.